Shown below are 27 T cell receptor beta chains from a single sample sequenced in a study of T cells in Graves' hyperthyroidism and ophthalmopathy. There were TCR beta CDR3 regions amplified from RNA transcripts. HTBI primers drove first-round RT-PCR of the TCR CDR3. TCRdb re-called the multiplex PCR reads through MiXCR, storing one row per CDR3 protein. The sample gives around 300,000 distinct CDR3 sequences, roughly 15% of which show up once; 7.9% is in the top ten. Sequencing used blood. All receptors come from a woman aged 40 to 55 with Graves' hyperthyroidism.

This clonotype was counted between two and nine times. One base away lies a much larger clone, so this may be a sequencing read error. The V gene is TRBV15, the J gene TRBJ1-1; unclear D gene. The CDR3 extends over 13 amino acids. V lost 8 bases to trimming and J lost 3 bases, with 13 bases between them. CDR1 is LNHNV and CDR2 is YYDKDF in the germline V gene (reference sequence). CDR3 protein: CATGKVLDTEAFF. CDR3 DNA sequence: TGTGCCACCGGGAAGGTCCTGGACACTGAAGCTTTCTTT.

This clonotype was seen a handful of times. The chain is built from TRBV7-9 and TRBJ2-7; TRBD2 matches at 15 bases. The CDR3 sequence is 16 residues long. J gave up 6 bases and V 3 bases, and 6 bases lay outside the gene matches. Looked up from germline, CDR1 is SEHNR and CDR2 is FQNEAQ (reference sequence). CDR3 residues: CASSFGLAGGLFEQYF. The CDR3 DNA follows: TGTGCCAGCAGCTTCGGACTAGCGGGAGGGCTGTTCGAGCAGTACTTC.

This clonotype was seen at least ten times. CDR3 bases: TGTGCCAGCAGTTTAATCGGATCTCTATGGGGCTATGGCTACACCTTC. This translates into CASSLIGSLWGYGYTF. The chain combines TRBV28 with TRBJ1-2; D remains ambiguous. CDR1 is MDHEN and CDR2 is SYDVKM in the germline V gene. The germline V and J ends were trimmed by 2 bases and 4 bases, with 17 bases remaining between them. The CDR3 length is 16 residues.

This clonotype was seen ten or more times. V and J are TRBV4-1 and TRBJ2-7, with a possible D match to TRBD2 (5 bases). The V and J ends lost 0 bases and 2 bases respectively, with 11 bases between them. The CDR3 has 15 amino acids. The germline V gene encodes CDR1 MGHRA and CDR2 YSYEKL. The CDR3 coding sequence is TGCGCCAGCAGCCAAGATCCAGCGGTGCCCTACGAGCAGTACTTC. As protein: CASSQDPAVPYEQYF.

This clonotype was seen ten or more times. This chain joins TRBV11-3 and TRBJ2-3; 13 bases map to TRBD2. The J segment lost 3 bases and the V segment lost 2 bases, leaving 14 bases of the junction unmatched. Germline assignment: CDR1 SGHNT and CDR2 YENEEA. This CDR3 comprises 20 residues. The CDR3 sequence: CASSLNGLAGVGDETDTQYF. The CDR3 DNA follows: TGTGCCAGCAGCTTAAATGGACTAGCGGGAGTAGGGGACGAGACAGATACGCAGTATTTT.

This clonotype was found many times. This chain uses TRBV27 with TRBJ2-7; no definite D call. The CDR3 is 15 residues long. CDR1 and CDR2 from the germline V gene are MNHEY and SMNVEV (reference sequence). V lost 3 bases, J lost 5 bases, and 17 bases lay in between. CDR3 sequence (DNA): TGTGCCAGCAGTTTGGGCCCTTCGCAGCCTAACGAGCAGTACTTC. As protein: CASSLGPSQPNEQYF.

This clonotype was observed many times. The V call is TRBV10-3, the J call TRBJ1-3; D remains ambiguous. Germline lookup yields CDR1 ENHRY and CDR2 SYGVKD. The CDR3 covers 14 residues. Trimming took off 3 bases at V and 0 bases at J, with 6 bases between the two ends. The CDR3 bases are TGTGCCATCAGTGACGGCTTCTCTGGAAACACCATATATTTT. Amino acids: CAISDGFSGNTIYF.

For this clonotype: The conserved phenylalanine or tryptophan normally closing the CDR3 is absent here, so this likely arose from a read error. The genes are TRBV20-1 and TRBJ2-1, with 11 positions matching TRBD2. Trimming took 0 bases from V and 3 from J; bases not matched to a gene: 4. Germline assignment: CDR1 DFQATT and CDR2 SNEGSKA (reference sequence). The CDR3 consists of 16 residues. CDR3 region: CSARDPTSGSYNEQFL. The CDR3, as DNA: TGCAGTGCTAGAGATCCTACTAGCGGGAGCTACAATGAGCAGTTCCTC.

V gene TRBV2 combines with J gene TRBJ2-2, with 7 bases fitting TRBD1. Germline values: CDR1 SNHLY, CDR2 FYNNEI. The ends lost 7 bases at V and 3 bases at J; junction bases unmatched: 5. The CDR3 extends over 14 amino acids. In DNA form, the CDR3 reads TGTGCCAGCATTCGGGACAGTGACACCGGGGAGCTGTTTTTT. Its translation is CASIRDSDTGELFF. Using reference TRBV2 and TRBJ2-2 for the parts outside the CDR3, the full variable domain is EPEVTQTPSHQVTQMGQEVILRCVPISNHLYFYWYRQILGQKVEFLVSFYNNEISEKSEIFDDQFSVERPDGSNFTLKIRSTKLEDSAMYFCASIRDSDTGELFFGEGSRLTVL.

This clonotype was recorded at least ten times. The CDR3 sequence: CASSSSEPGANVLTF. In DNA, the CDR3 is TGTGCCAGCTCATCTTCGGAACCTGGGGCCAACGTCCTGACTTTC. The chain carries TRBV2 and TRBJ2-6; D unresolved. CDR1 and CDR2 from the germline V gene are SNHLY and FYNNEI. Trimming removed 8 bases from V and 2 bases from J, with 13 bases in between. The CDR3 covers 15 residues.

Worth noting for this clonotype: One end of the junction fails to match germline, which may point to a read error. V is TRBV12-3 or TRBV12-4 and J is TRBJ1-5; possible D gene TRBD1, 5 bases. The CDR3 spans 13 residues. CDR3 bases: TGTACCAGCAGTTTGGGGACCAGTCAGCCCCAGCATTTT. Encoded protein: CTSSLGTSQPQHF.

This clonotype was seen ten or more times. V gene TRBV11-2 combines with J gene TRBJ2-2, with TRBD2 matching over 7 bases. Trimming at V came to 5 bases and at J to 0 bases, leaving 6 bases not matched to a gene. In germline, CDR1 is SGHAT, CDR2 FQNNGV. The CDR3 consists of 16 residues. The CDR3 region is CASSKFSGSNTGELFF. Here the CDR3 DNA reads TGTGCCAGCAGCAAATTTAGCGGGTCGAACACCGGGGAGCTGTTTTTT.

This clonotype was detected ten times or more. The J gene is TRBJ1-2, the V gene TRBV27; weak D call: TRBD1 (5 bases). The germline V gene encodes CDR1 MNHEY and CDR2 SMNVEV (reference sequence). V gave up 5 bases and J gave up 3 bases, with 19 bases separating them. This CDR3 is built from 16 residues. The CDR3 spells CASSPIRGPPDYGYTF. In nucleotides, the CDR3 is TGTGCCAGCAGTCCGATTCGGGGACCGCCGGACTATGGCTACACCTTC.

This clonotype was detected a few times. The chain has TRBV6-1 and TRBJ2-2; 11 bases line up with TRBD2. CDR3 length: 14 amino acids. The trim removed 7 bases at V and 7 bases at J, leaving 5 bases unmatched. Germline V lookup: CDR1 MNHNS, CDR2 SASEGT. The CDR3 coding sequence is TGTGCCAGCACTGGGACTAGCGGATTCGGGGAGCTGTTTTTT. This gives the protein CASTGTSGFGELFF.

Comment on this clonotype: A much larger clone lies one base from this, so it may be a read error. The chain carries TRBV6-1 and TRBJ2-1, with D perhaps matching TRBD2 (5 bases). The CDR3 consists of 15 residues. CDR1 is MNHNS, CDR2 SASEGT, per germline. CDR3 nucleotides: TGTGCCATCAGTGAAGTGGCAGGAGGTTACAATGAGCAGTTCTTC. It is translated as CAISEVAGGYNEQFF.

V gene TRBV5-4 combines with J gene TRBJ1-2; D not certain. The CDR3 loop spans 12 amino acids. Germline CDR1 reads SGHNT; CDR2 reads YYREEE (reference sequence). Between the trimmed V and J ends, which lost 0 bases and 6 bases, there was a span of 6 bases. The CDR3 DNA sequence: TGTGCCAGCAGCTTGGGACGAGATGGCTACACCTTC. This codes for CASSLGRDGYTF.

The chain carries TRBV7-8 and TRBJ2-1, with D tentatively TRBD2 (5 bases). Matching the DNA end better, TRBJ2-7 makes the J call doubtful. This CDR3 has 19 amino acids. CDR1 is SGHVS and CDR2 is FQNEAQ in the germline V gene. CDR3 sequence (DNA): TGTGCCAGCAGCTTTAAGAGAGGGCCCCCATTTCGCTCCTACAATGAGCAGTACTTC. Protein: CASSFKRGPPFRSYNEQYF.

In this sample, this clonotype turned up a few times. The J gene is TRBJ2-7, the V gene TRBV6-2 or TRBV6-3, with TRBD2 matching 10 bases. The CDR3 contains 14 residues. Germline V gene sequence: CDR1 MNHEY, CDR2 SVGEGT. Trimming took 4 bases from V and 5 from J; bases not matched to a gene: 5. The CDR3 DNA reads TGTGCCAGCAGTTCACGGACTAGCGGAGACGAGCAGTACTTC. This translates into CASSSRTSGDEQYF.

The V gene is TRBV7-9, the J gene TRBJ2-7; TRBD2 matches 11 bases. V shed 6 bases and J 3 bases; nucleotides not matched to a gene: 4. There are 14 residues in the CDR3. Germline CDR1 SEHNR, CDR2 FQNEAQ (reference sequence). This CDR3 is CASSLAGGRYEQYF. CDR3 DNA sequence: TGTGCCAGCAGTCTAGCGGGAGGCCGCTACGAGCAGTACTTC.

Regarding this clonotype: Since a much larger clone is just one base distant, this may be a read error. The chain joins TRBV3-1 to TRBJ2-1, with a possible D match to TRBD2 (6 bases). Germline V CDR1 and CDR2: LGHDT, YNNKEL (reference sequence). The CDR3 is made up of 15 amino acids. Trimming took off 1 base at V and 2 bases at J, with 9 bases between the two ends. This chain's CDR3 is CASSQVSGTYNEQFF. DNA of the CDR3: TGTGCCAGCAGCCAAGTTAGCGGTACCTACAATGAGCAGTTCTTC.

This clonotype showed up many times. The rearrangement uses TRBV6-5 and TRBJ1-2; D uncertain. The V end was cut by 0 bases, the J end by 10 bases, with 12 bases between. Germline CDR1 and CDR2: MNHEY and SVGAGI. The length of the CDR3 is 13 residues. The CDR3 DNA sequence: TGTGCCAGCAGTTACTCGGGCCGGCCCGCCTACACCTTC. It is translated as CASSYSGRPAYTF.

There are many counts of this clonotype. The chain joins TRBV12-3 or TRBV12-4 to TRBJ2-7; 9 bases fit TRBD1. Unmatched junction bases numbered 10, after V lost 5 bases and J lost 5 bases. The CDR3 runs 15 residues. CDR3 coding DNA: TGTGCCAGCAGTCAGCCCGGGACAGGGAGTGACGAGCAGTACTTC. Protein sequence: CASSQPGTGSDEQYF.

This clonotype has a count of ten or more. The chain has TRBV6-1 and TRBJ1-1; TRBD1 matches at 7 bases. The J segment lost 2 bases and the V segment lost 4 bases, leaving 7 bases of the junction unmatched. Germline V gives CDR1 MNHNS, CDR2 SASEGT. There are 15 residues in the CDR3. The CDR3 DNA reads as TGTGCCAGCAGTGGCAGGGGGAAGGGAAACACTGAAGCTTTCTTT. Translating it yields CASSGRGKGNTEAFF.

Ten or more counts support this clonotype. The rearrangement uses TRBV28 and TRBJ1-5, with D perhaps matching TRBD1 (6 bases). V was pared by 5 bases and J by 3 bases, with 17 bases between. The CDR3 runs to 16 residues. In germline, CDR1 is MDHEN, CDR2 SYDVKM. The CDR3 protein is CASSVRGAGDNQPQHF. The CDR3 region has the DNA TGTGCCAGCAGTGTCCGCGGGGCAGGGGACAATCAGCCCCAGCATTTT.

This clonotype was counted ten times or more. The chain carries TRBV2 and TRBJ2-4, with TRBD1 as a possible D gene (5 bases). CDR1 SNHLY and CDR2 FYNNEI come from the germline V gene. Deletions cut 7 bases from V and 7 bases from J, with 11 bases between. This CDR3 spans 12 amino acids. The DNA of the CDR3 is TGTGCCAGCACTACGGCAGGGAACATTCAGTACTTC. As protein: CASTTAGNIQYF.

This clonotype was found many times. This sequence joins TRBV30 and TRBJ1-1; 7 bases align to TRBD1. The J segment lost 0 bases and the V segment lost 5 bases, leaving 6 bases of the junction unmatched. The CDR3 is 14 residues long. Germline CDR1 and CDR2: GTSNPN and SVGIG (reference sequence). CDR3 amino acids: CAWAPGTVNTEAFF. The CDR3 nucleotides read TGTGCCTGGGCCCCCGGGACAGTGAACACTGAAGCTTTCTTT.

The sample holds many counts of this clonotype. The chain combines TRBV27 with TRBJ1-5; 7 nucleotides align to TRBD1. V shed 5 bases, J shed 4 bases, and the junction held 14 bases outside the gene matches. Germline V gene sequence: CDR1 MNHEY, CDR2 SMNVEV (reference sequence). The CDR3 is 17 residues long. CDR3 region: CASSNLLDRKGNQPQHF. CDR3 nucleotides: TGTGCCAGCAGTAATCTCCTGGACAGGAAGGGGAATCAGCCCCAGCATTTT.